These 12 T cell receptor beta chains came from one sample sequenced in a study of T cell clonality in common variable immunodeficiency. The repertoire was sequenced with immunoSEQ multiplex PCR; TCRdb's copy has only in-frame clones and lacks some. The sample presents 50,000 or so clones, none singletons. The specimen was peripheral blood mononuclear cells. These TCRs come from a person aged 18 to 75 in good health.

This clone was found many times. The CDR3 extends 3 residues past the end of the read, so its final part is completed from the germline J gene. The chain uses TRBV29-1 and TRBJ1-1, with 8 bases aligning to TRBD1. This CDR3 comprises 13 residues. In germline, CDR1 is SQVTM, CDR2 ANQGSEA. V shed 2 bases, J shed 5 bases, and the junction held 4 bases outside the gene matches. CDR3: CSVEQGARTEAFF. CDR3 bases read: TGCAGCGTTGAACAGGGGGCGCGGACTGAA.

This clone was found many times. The DNA ends 3 residues before the CDR3 does, and the rest of the CDR3 is filled in from the germline J gene. V usage is TRBV2 and J usage is TRBJ1-1; D is uncertain. In germline, CDR1 is SNHLY, CDR2 FYNNEI. The V end was cut by 4 bases, the J end by 0 bases, with 9 bases between. The CDR3 covers 14 residues. The part of the CDR3 DNA that was read is TGTGCCAGCAGTGTGGGCAGGATGAACACTGAA. Residues: CASSVGRMNTE. The whole CDR3 sequence reads CASSVGRMNTEAFF. Drawing the rest from reference TRBV2 and TRBJ1-1, the complete variable domain is EPEVTQTPSHQVTQMGQEVILRCVPISNHLYFYWYRQILGQKVEFLVSFYNNEISEKSEIFDDQFSVERPDGSNFTLKIRSTKLEDSAMYFCASSVGRMNTEAFFGQGTRLTVV.

This clone was recorded many times. The read terminates 3 residues ahead of where the CDR3 ends, so the germline J gene completes it. The chain is built from TRBV20-1 and TRBJ1-5; TRBD1 matches 8 bases. Germline CDR1 is DFQATT and CDR2 is SNEGSKA (reference sequence). This CDR3 is built from 14 residues. The V segment lost 4 bases and the J segment 7 bases; nucleotides outside the gene matches: 9. The sequenced part of the CDR3 DNA is TGCAGTGCTATCGAGGACAGGGCGTGGCAGCCC. It is translated as CSAIEDRAWQP. The full CDR3 protein is CSAIEDRAWQPQHF.

This clone has ten or more counts. The junction differs from germline at one of its ends, possibly a read error. The read ends 3 residues before the CDR3 terminus; that terminus is restored from the germline J gene. The genes are TRBV4-1 and TRBJ2-7; D is unresolved. The CDR3 runs 12 residues. CDR1 is MGHRA, CDR2 YSYEKL, per germline. The CDR3 sequence is CASSHLSDEQYF. The CDR3 bases that were read are TGCGCCAGCAGCCACCTCTCCGACGAG.

This clone showed up many times. The sample holds other DNA sequences that translate to the same CDR3. CDR3 protein: CASSLGQNYGYTF. The covered CDR3 bases are TGTGCCAGCAGTCTCGGACAGAACTATGGC. The chain employs TRBV5-6 and TRBJ1-2; D is perhaps TRBD1 (6 bases). The CDR3 goes on 3 residues after the read ends, and that part is filled in from the germline J gene. This CDR3 comprises 13 residues. The germline gives CDR1 SGHDT, CDR2 YYEEEE. Trimming removed 5 bases from V and 2 bases from J, with 10 bases in between.

The sample holds many counts of this clone. The CDR3 end is not reached by the read, which stops 3 residues before it; the germline J gene fills it in. The gene calls are TRBV12-5 and TRBJ2-7; D is unresolved. The CDR3 is 17 residues long. The germline CDR1 and CDR2 sequences are LGHNT and FRNRAP. Trimming shortened V by 2 bases and J by 5 bases, and 22 bases separated the two germline ends. CDR3 bases read: TGTGCTAGTGGTTTGTCTGTTGCTCGAGAGGCCGTCCACGAG. Its translation: CASGLSVAREAVHE. The whole CDR3 reads CASGLSVAREAVHEQYF.

This clone was counted many times. The read comes to an end 3 residues before the CDR3 does, leaving the germline J gene to fill in the end. The genes are TRBV10-1 and TRBJ2-5; TRBD2 agrees at 14 bases. The CDR3 has 19 residues. The V segment lost 0 bases and the J segment 5 bases; nucleotides outside the gene matches: 11. CDR1 and CDR2 (germline): WNHNN, SYGVQD (reference sequence). Incomplete CDR3 DNA: TGCGCCAGCAGTGAGTCTTCGCGAGGACTAGCGGGAGGATCCGAGACC. Its translation is CASSESSRGLAGGSET. The complete CDR3 reads CASSESSRGLAGGSETQYF.

In this sample, this clone turned up many times. The read ends 3 residues shy of where the CDR3 ends; the end is completed using the germline J gene. V and J are TRBV20-1 and TRBJ2-7; 12 nucleotides line up with TRBD2. CDR3 length: 17 amino acids. The junction had 10 bases not matched to a gene; V was cut back by 0 bases and J by 4 bases. Germline CDR1 is DFQATT and CDR2 is SNEGSKA (reference sequence). The CDR3 here is CSAREFRTGTSGYEQYF. The part of the CDR3 DNA that was read is TGCAGTGCTAGAGAATTTCGTACCGGGACTAGCGGGTACGAG.

This clone was counted between two and nine times. The read comes to an end 3 residues before the CDR3 does, leaving the germline J gene to fill in the end. The chain links TRBV19 to TRBJ1-2; D perhaps matches TRBD1 (5 bases). Between the trimmed V and J ends, which lost 1 base and 2 bases, there was a span of 14 bases. The CDR3 runs to 16 residues. Germline values: CDR1 LNHDA, CDR2 SQIVND (reference sequence). The CDR3 DNA, read in part, is TGTGCCAGTAGTATAGTCGGTGGGGCAGGAAACTATGGC. It encodes CASSIVGGAGNYG. The complete CDR3 protein is CASSIVGGAGNYGYTF.

This clone was observed many times. Sequencing ends 3 residues short of the CDR3 end; the germline J gene provides the rest. J is TRBJ1-1 and V is TRBV7-6, with TRBD1 as a possible D gene (6 bases). Germline V gene sequence: CDR1 SGHVS, CDR2 FNYEAQ. The CDR3 covers 13 residues. The ends were cut back, 4 bases at V and 1 base at J, with 7 bases in the middle. The DNA read from the CDR3 is TGTGCCAGCAGCTGGGGACAGAACACTGAA. Translating it yields CASSWGQNTE. Given in full, the CDR3 is CASSWGQNTEAFF.

This clone was recorded many times. The CDR3 extends 3 residues past the end of the read, so its final part is completed from the germline J gene. The rearrangement joins TRBV30 to TRBJ1-2; TRBD1 matches 7 bases. The CDR3 totals 12 residues. CDR1 and CDR2 (germline): GTSNPN, SVGIG (reference sequence). V was clipped by 5 bases and J by 3 bases; unmatched bases: 3. CDR3: CAWSTGDYGYTF. The part of the CDR3 DNA that was read is TGTGCCTGGTCAACAGGGGACTATGGC.

This clone occurred many times. Sequencing ends 3 residues short of the CDR3 end; the germline J gene provides the rest. The chain uses TRBV18 and TRBJ1-1; D is undetermined. Germline CDR1 KGHSH, CDR2 LQKENI. Trimming left V 1 base short and J 4 bases short, with 19 bases between. The CDR3 spans 17 residues. CDR3 bases read: TGTGCCAGCTCACCACAGACTACGACGGGGATGGGCACTGAA. Amino acid sequence: CASSPQTTTGMGTE. The complete CDR3 protein is CASSPQTTTGMGTEAFF.